The next 28 T cell receptor beta chains were all read from a single sample in a study of cytomegalovirus exposure and HLA in healthy donors. The PCR employed 60 Vbeta primers together with 13 Jbeta primers. The method was immunoSEQ multiplex PCR; TCRdb's version includes in-frame clones alone and lacks a portion of them. The sample lists 90,000 to 120,000 clones; more than 75% were seen once. The sequenced sample was PBMCs. The receptor source for this set is a woman in her 40s in good health and CMV-seronegative.

This clone was seen once. The CDR3, as DNA: TGTGCCAGCGCGGCAGAACCCTACAATGAGCAGTTCTTC. This codes for CASAAEPYNEQFF. The rearrangement uses TRBV6-4 and TRBJ2-1; D not certain. V was cut by 8 bases and J by 2 bases, with 10 bases left in between. This CDR3 has 13 residues. The germline V gene encodes CDR1 MRHNA and CDR2 SNTAGT.

The gene calls are TRBV4-3 and TRBJ2-6; 7 nucleotides align to TRBD1. This CDR3 has 16 amino acids. The germline V gene encodes CDR1 LGHNA and CDR2 YSLEER. J gave up 1 base and V 0 bases, and 0 bases lay outside the gene matches. The CDR3 sequence is CASSQETGSGANVLTF. CDR3 nucleotides: TGCGCCAGCAGCCAAGAGACAGGGTCTGGGGCCAACGTCCTGACTTTC.

This rearrangement joins TRBV29-1 to TRBJ2-7; D might be TRBD2 (5 bases). The CDR3 runs 11 residues. Germline assignment: CDR1 SQVTM and CDR2 ANQGSEA. The germline V and J ends were trimmed by 4 bases and 6 bases, with 10 bases remaining between them. The CDR3, as DNA: TGCAGCGTTGGGGGAGCCGGCGAGCAGTACTTC. Protein: CSVGGAGEQYF.

As regards this clone: Other DNA sequences in the same sample also yield this CDR3. The chain links TRBV13 to TRBJ2-2; D perhaps matches TRBD2 (5 bases). This CDR3 is 13 amino acids long. Germline lookup yields CDR1 PRHDT and CDR2 FYEKMQ (reference sequence). Trimming took 5 bases from V and 3 from J, leaving 7 bases between them. CDR3 DNA: TGTGCCAGCAGCCACGGGGACACCGGGGAGCTGTTTTTT. This sequence encodes CASSHGDTGELFF. Looking up the rest from reference TRBV13 and TRBJ2-2 gives the full variable domain: AAGVIQSPRHLIKEKRETATLKCYPIPRHDTVYWYQQGPGQDPQFLISFYEKMQSDKGSIPDRFSAQQFSDYHSELNMSSLELGDSALYFCASSHGDTGELFFGEGSRLTVL.

V gene TRBV13 combines with J gene TRBJ1-1, with TRBD1 identical over 7 bases. The length of the CDR3 is 15 residues. V dropped 1 base and J dropped 1; count of bases not matched to a gene: 3. Germline CDR1 is PRHDT and CDR2 is FYEKMQ (reference sequence). The CDR3 spells CASSLVGGRNTEAFF. CDR3 in DNA: TGTGCCAGCAGCTTAGTAGGGGGCAGGAACACTGAAGCTTTCTTT.

V gene TRBV10-3 combines with J gene TRBJ2-7, with no clear D. V gave up 8 bases and J gave up 3 bases, with 23 bases separating them. The germline V gene has CDR1 ENHRY and CDR2 SYGVKD. The CDR3 totals 16 residues. The DNA of the CDR3 is TGTGCCATCTCGGTCGGTCTGACTTCAACCAGCTACGAGCAGTACTTC. This translates into CAISVGLTSTSYEQYF.

This clone was recorded only once. CDR3 protein: CASSLEPAGVHEQYF. DNA of the CDR3: TGCGCCAGCAGCTTGGAGCCAGCGGGAGTCCACGAGCAGTACTTC. The chain joins TRBV5-1 to TRBJ2-7, with TRBD2 identical over 8 bases. J lost 5 bases, V lost 0 bases, and 7 bases had no gene match. This CDR3 region has 15 residues. In germline, CDR1 is SGHRS, CDR2 YFSETQ.

This chain links TRBV6-1 with TRBJ1-5; D gene uncertain. V was pared by 6 bases and J by 2 bases, with 8 bases between. The germline V gene has CDR1 MNHNS and CDR2 SASEGT. The CDR3 has 13 residues. The CDR3 sequence is CASRREGNQPQHF. Written as DNA, the CDR3 is TGTGCCAGCAGGAGGGAAGGCAATCAGCCCCAGCATTTT.

The chain combines TRBV6-6 with TRBJ2-7; D perhaps matches TRBD2 (5 bases). From germline, CDR1 is MNHNY and CDR2 SVGAGI (reference sequence). CDR3 length: 11 amino acids. V was shortened by 2 bases and J by 6 bases, with 5 bases between the two germline ends. The CDR3 DNA reads TGTGCCAGCAGTTACCGGGGCGAGCAGTACTTC. As protein: CASSYRGEQYF.

This clone has just a few counts. The V call is TRBV4-3, the J call TRBJ1-3; D is unclear. The ends were cut back, 1 base at V and 0 bases at J, with 10 bases in the middle. This CDR3 spans 16 amino acids. Per the germline V gene, CDR1 is LGHNA and CDR2 is YSLEER. CDR3 region: CASSQASPGSGNTIYF. CDR3 nucleotide sequence: TGCGCCAGCAGCCAAGCATCGCCGGGCTCTGGAAACACCATATATTTT.

The chain uses TRBV5-1 and TRBJ2-3; 16 nucleotides align to TRBD2. Per the germline V gene, CDR1 is SGHRS and CDR2 is YFSETQ. CDR3 length: 18 amino acids. After removal of 4 bases from V and 1 base from J, the junction contained 6 bases not matched to a gene. The CDR3 DNA is TGCGCCAGCAGCCCGGGACTAGCGGGAGGGCCTGGCACAGATACGCAGTATTTT. It codes for CASSPGLAGGPGTDTQYF.

The rearrangement joins TRBV27 to TRBJ2-7, with 8 bases lining up with TRBD1. V lost 10 bases, J lost 1 base, and 3 bases stayed unmatched. Germline lookup yields CDR1 MNHEY and CDR2 SMNVEV (reference sequence). The CDR3 runs to 12 residues. The CDR3 DNA reads TGTGCCACCAGGACAGGGTCCTACGAGCAGTACTTC. Translated, it gives CATRTGSYEQYF.

The rearrangement links TRBV19 to TRBJ1-3; D remains ambiguous. Trimming removed 8 bases at V and 13 bases at J, with 15 bases between. The CDR3 extends over 11 amino acids. CDR1 and CDR2 from the germline V gene are LNHDA and SQIVND (reference sequence). This CDR3 reads CASSLYRGIYF. In nucleotides, the CDR3 is TGTGCCAGTTCGTTATACCGGGGAATATATTTT.

V and J are TRBV4-1 and TRBJ1-3; 9 bases align to TRBD1. This CDR3 has 19 residues. V shed 4 bases, J shed 0 bases, and the junction held 13 bases outside the gene matches. From germline, CDR1 is MGHRA and CDR2 YSYEKL. The CDR3 coding sequence is TGCGCCAGCAGCCGGAGGAGGGGGACAGGGAATGGCTCTGGAAACACCATATATTTT. It translates to CASSRRRGTGNGSGNTIYF.

This clone is termed medium-sized. The chain couples TRBV2 to TRBJ2-7, with 7 bases lining up with TRBD1. CDR3 length: 14 amino acids. Germline CDR1 and CDR2: SNHLY and FYNNEI. J lost 2 bases, V lost 8 bases, and 9 bases had no gene match. The CDR3: CASGSGTEPYEQYF. CDR3 sequence (DNA): TGTGCCAGCGGTTCCGGGACAGAACCCTACGAGCAGTACTTC.

This clone occurred a few times. This chain joins TRBV6-9 and TRBJ1-2; 9 positions match TRBD1. V shed 5 bases, J shed 6 bases, and the junction held 19 bases outside the gene matches. CDR3 length equals 18 residues. Germline V gene sequence: CDR1 MNHGY, CDR2 SVAAGI. CDR3 sequence: CASSTPGTGFSFINGYTF. The CDR3 DNA sequence: TGTGCCAGCAGTACCCCCGGGACAGGGTTTAGTTTTATTAATGGCTACACCTTC.

This chain connects TRBV10-1 to TRBJ2-5, with 10 bases identical to TRBD2. Germline CDR1 is WNHNN and CDR2 is SYGVQD (reference sequence). V was clipped by 1 base and J by 0 bases; unmatched bases: 2. The CDR3 has 16 residues. The CDR3 protein is CASSEYSGRYQETQYF. The CDR3 DNA reads as TGCGCCAGCAGTGAGTATAGCGGGAGGTACCAAGAGACCCAGTACTTC.

The V gene is TRBV28, the J gene TRBJ1-1, with unresolved D. Germline V lookup: CDR1 MDHEN, CDR2 SYDVKM. Trimming removed 6 bases from V and 1 base from J, with 18 bases in between. The CDR3 consists of 16 residues. In DNA, the CDR3 is TGTGCCAGCAGCCTAAAGCCCCGGTCTCCGAACACTGAAGCTTTCTTT. This sequence encodes CASSLKPRSPNTEAFF.

This chain links TRBV7-2 with TRBJ1-5, with TRBD1 matching 8 bases. Unmatched junction bases numbered 7, after V lost 1 base and J lost 14 bases. The CDR3 covers 13 residues. Germline V CDR1 and CDR2: SGHTA, FQGNSA. The CDR3 DNA reads as TGTGCCAGCAGCTTAGGGACAGGGCGCGGAGAGCATTTT. As protein: CASSLGTGRGEHF.

The rearrangement uses TRBV4-1 and TRBJ1-2, with D possibly TRBD1 on 5 matching bases. Germline V CDR1 and CDR2: MGHRA, YSYEKL. V lost 2 bases and J lost 8, with 6 bases in between. The CDR3 extends over 11 amino acids. The CDR3 reads CASSQWGGYTF. The DNA for the CDR3 is TGCGCCAGCAGCCAATGGGGCGGCTACACCTTC.

The gene calls are TRBV27 and TRBJ2-5, with a possible D match to TRBD2 (7 bases). Trimming removed 8 bases at V and 6 bases at J, with 19 bases between. Germline CDR1 and CDR2: MNHEY and SMNVEV (reference sequence). The CDR3 totals 14 residues. CDR3 in amino acids: CASWGGRLDQTQYF. The CDR3 DNA follows: TGTGCCAGCTGGGGGGGCAGACTAGACCAGACCCAGTACTTC.

The chain carries TRBV18 and TRBJ1-5, with 7 nucleotides matching TRBD1. Losses at the gene ends were 6 bases for V and 2 bases for J; bases not matched to a gene: 10. Germline V CDR1 and CDR2: KGHSH, LQKENI. The CDR3 is 16 amino acids. The CDR3 sequence is CASSLTGQSGNQPQHF. In DNA, the CDR3 is TGTGCCAGCTCCTTGACGGGACAGTCGGGCAATCAGCCCCAGCATTTT. Full variable domain (missing parts from reference TRBV18 and TRBJ1-5): NAGVMQNPRHLVRRRGQEARLRCSPMKGHSHVYWYRQLPEEGLKFMVYLQKENIIDESGMPKERFSAEFPKEGPSILRIQQVVRGDSAAYFCASSLTGQSGNQPQHFGDGTRLSIL.

This clone was seen just once. The chain links TRBV4-1 to TRBJ2-7, with a tentative D call TRBD2 (7 bases). This CDR3 contains 17 residues. Germline CDR1 is MGHRA and CDR2 is YSYEKL. V was cut by 1 base and J by 3 bases, with 19 bases left in between. CDR3 nucleotides: TGCGCCAGCAGCCAAGTGATGAACAGGGAGGGTCACTACGAGCAGTACTTC. Encoded protein: CASSQVMNREGHYEQYF.

The genes are TRBV5-1 and TRBJ2-1; 7 bases match TRBD2. The CDR3 length is 16 residues. V lost 4 bases and J lost 0; bases outside the gene matches: 7. Per germline, CDR1 SGHRS and CDR2 YFSETQ. The CDR3 nucleotides are TGCGCCAGCAGCACTGGGGGGGGGAGCTCCTACAATGAGCAGTTCTTC. This translates into CASSTGGGSSYNEQFF. Full variable domain (outside the CDR3, taken from reference TRBV5-1 and TRBJ2-1): KAGVTQTPRYLIKTRGQQVTLSCSPISGHRSVSWYQQTPGQGLQFLFEYFSETQRNKGNFPGRFSGRQFSNSRSEMNVSTLELGDSALYLCASSTGGGSSYNEQFFGPGTRLTVL.

V gene TRBV13 combines with J gene TRBJ2-1; the D gene is possibly TRBD2 (6 bases). Germline assignment: CDR1 PRHDT and CDR2 FYEKMQ (reference sequence). The CDR3 consists of 13 residues. V lost 6 bases to trimming and J lost 8 bases, with 14 bases between them. The CDR3 DNA sequence: TGTGCCAGCAGAGTTGTCGGGGAGGATGAGCAGTTCTTC. Amino acids: CASRVVGEDEQFF.

This chain links TRBV9 with TRBJ2-3, with D perhaps TRBD2 (5 bases). V was cut by 4 bases and J by 6 bases, with 21 bases left in between. Germline CDR1 reads SGDLS; CDR2 reads YYNGEE. The CDR3 extends over 16 amino acids. In DNA, the CDR3 is TGTGCCAGCAGCCTGGACCCACCAAGCGGCAGGGATACGCAGTATTTT. Its translation: CASSLDPPSGRDTQYF.

This rearrangement joins TRBV9 to TRBJ2-3, with 11 bases that match TRBD2. V was pared by 4 bases and J by 1 base, with 5 bases of the junction left unmatched. Germline V gene data show CDR1 as SGDLS and CDR2 as YYNGEE. The length of the CDR3 is 16 residues. The CDR3 protein is CASSPGLAGRTDTQYF. CDR3 in DNA: TGTGCCAGCAGCCCCGGACTAGCGGGCCGCACAGATACGCAGTATTTT.

The chain joins TRBV14 to TRBJ2-3; 7 bases match TRBD2. CDR3 length: 14 residues. After removal of 8 bases from V and 1 base from J, the junction contained 6 bases not matched to a gene. Germline V gene sequence: CDR1 SGHDN, CDR2 FVKESK. The CDR3 sequence: CASGRAGGTDTQYF. CDR3 DNA: TGTGCCAGCGGCAGGGCGGGGGGCACAGATACGCAGTATTTT.